The present entry profiles one TCR beta chain with its context. This specimen belongs to a study of T cell responses to AZD1222 COVID-19 vaccine. The table came from immunoSEQ multiplex PCR; TCRdb's copy has only in-frame clones and leaves some out. The sample includes 100,000 to 120,000 clones, roughly 85% of them seen just once. V gave up 5 bases and J gave up 0 bases, with 17 bases separating them. This CDR3 has 18 residues. The germline gives CDR1 SGHVS, CDR2 FQNEAQ. This sequence was found in an adult in good health. The sample was peripheral blood, taken on day 0 of AZD1222 vaccination. This chain joins TRBV7-8 and TRBJ1-6, with no clear D. CDR3 sequence reads: CASSPHLLLSSYNSPLHF. DNA for the CDR3: TGTGCCAGCAGCCCACACCTACTCCTCAGCTCCTATAATTCACCCCTCCACTTT.